The T cell receptor (beta chain) described here comes from a study of CD8+ T cells in alopecia areata (dated by TCRdb to 2016 to 2019). Background for the entire study: The treated patients, all with moderate-to-severe alopecia areata, were enrolled in an open-label pilot trial of oral tofacitinib given at 5 to 10 mg twice daily. Tofacitinib was administered for 6 to 18 months, and 6 months of follow-up off drug were then conducted to assess delayed response and recurrence. The SALT score, which quantifies the percentage of affected scalp surface area, was used to measure disease severity in treated patients. The study used high-throughput TCRbeta sequencing to examine T cell clonal expansion in alopecia areata, in both the C3H/HeJ mouse model and human patients. Scalp tissue and sorted CD4+ and CD8+ peripheral blood T cells from patchy and totalis/universalis alopecia areata patients and from healthy controls were covered by human TCRbeta sequencing. Patients on tofacitinib were biopsied at baseline and after 4 and 24 weeks of treatment, and several of the patients also had a later scalp biopsy. Clonality in the scalp was compared among normal scalp (n=4), patchy alopecia areata scalp (n=8), and alopecia totalis/universalis scalp (n=8). RNA came from the PAXgene miRNA kit for fixed scalp, the miRNeasy kit for PBMCs, and the RNeasy kit for mouse skin. immunoSEQ multiplex PCR using 35 Vbeta forward primers and 13 Jbeta reverse primers was used to amplify TCRbeta CDR3 regions. Beyond this particular receptor, the publication reports: Unlike mouse skin, which is dominated by gammadelta T cells, normal human skin has resident alphabeta T cells that are also sequenced, and this complicates analysis of the scalp TCR repertoire. TCR sequences shared between patients were less clear than in mice, possibly partly because of HLA diversity in the patient population. Because the treated cohort was small and had only one nonresponder, larger studies are needed to examine links between baseline CD8+ expansion and response. Higher clonality and more expanded CD8+ clones were observed in lesional scalp than in normal scalp, particularly in alopecia totalis/universalis, a finding suggestive of antigenic drive. Tofacitinib significantly decreased scalp clonality and the number of expanded CD8+ clones among the top 100 scalp clones. Many expanded lesional clones persisted in scalp and blood during tofacitinib treatment, which may partly explain relapse after stopping treatment.

Read against the paper, the sample's treatment or condition label means: oral pan-JAK inhibitor, 5-10 mg twice daily. Peripheral blood and lesional scalp punch biopsies were obtained from patients with alopecia areata. PBMCs were separated by density centrifugation and stained for CD3, CD4 and CD8, after which CD4+ and CD8+ T cells were sorted on a FACSAria. To prepare the library, the immunoSEQ multiplex PCR assay was applied. RNA was extracted from all samples and reverse transcribed into cDNA, which served as template for TCR sequencing. SuperScript III was used to make first-strand cDNA, primed with a 2:1 mix of oligo-dT and random hexamers. A synthetic immune receptor repertoire was used to gauge amplification bias, and whatever bias remained was removed computationally. The authors processed their data as follows. After raw reads were preprocessed to remove errors, the CDR3 was defined following IMGT conventions as running from the conserved cysteine to phenylalanine. To get clonality, Shannon entropy was normalized by log2 of the number of productive unique TCRs and the result was subtracted from 1. Whether scalp clones were CD4 or CD8 was inferred by matching scalp TCRbeta sequences against CD4 and CD8 repertoires sorted from blood. Held by TCRdb, this immuneACCESS table contains in-frame sequences only and omits some clones. Under half of the omission traces to an unresolved V gene where checked; the cause of the rest is unknown. That table is the source of V, J and clone size, and D and trimming were worked out from the DNA. The sample records roughly 220,000 clones, under 40% of which are singletons. The top ten constitute around 0.48% of the sample.

A word on this clone: It lacks a known antigen. Base qualities are missing; no much larger clone stands one base away.

Including the terminal cysteine and phenylalanine, the CDR3 comprises 13 residues. Here the CDR3 DNA is all that survives: 39 bases in frame from base 1. V loses 6 bases at its end and J loses 1 base; junction bases beyond the gene matches: 3. The germline V gene yields SGHRS for CDR1 and YFSETQ for CDR2. The chain was built from TRBV5-1 and TRBJ1-1, with 7 bases in between that match TRBD1. Sample: CD4+ T cells sorted from blood, taken at roughly week 30, from a patient treated with tofacitinib. This TCR was recovered from a human donor with alopecia areata. The DNA is as follows: TGCGCCAGCAAACAGGGGTCGAACACTGAAGCTTTCTTT. This yields the protein CASKQGSNTEAFF.